This T cell receptor beta chain emerged from a study of metastatic and nonmetastatic thyroid tumors (dated by TCRdb to about 2020). Study-level background: Repertoires were compared across peripheral blood and tumor or nodule tissue samples from malignant and benign thyroid patients.

Libraries came from PCR. Instrument used: Illumina HiSeq 4000. High-throughput sequencing was used to profile the CDR3 region of the TCR beta-chain in every patient. As for the original processing: Drawing on CDR3 differences between clinicopathological groups, the researchers built a classifier meant to tell apart patients with distant-metastatic papillary thyroid cancer. The Shannon index was used to assess repertoire diversity, and the Morisita-Horn index was used to assess tumor-blood repertoire similarity. TCRdb reprocessing: public reads trimmed at Q25 with fastp, clones called with MiXCR, in-frame beta chains kept. The V and J calls shown here were made by TCRdb, not taken from the authors' results. The sample includes over 25,000 clones, with about 16% observed a single time. The ten top clones hold 15% to 17% of the sample. None of the patients had been given any treatment before thyroid surgery. Patient clinical samples collected from about 2012 to 2018 were retrospectively analysed using T-cell receptor beta sequencing.

This clone was counted at least ten times. This clone's antigen is unknown. No much larger clone is present one base from it, and per-base qualities are unavailable. General findings and caveats noted by the study authors: TCR beta diversity was reported as significantly higher in malignant tumors than in benign nodules, in both blood and tumor samples.

The sequence derives from a male donor with papillary thyroid cancer or a benign thyroid nodule (not recorded which). Some clones in this sample may be carry-over from other donors' samples. The specimen was blood.

The DNA is TGTGCCAGCAGCCTCCTTTTAGGGGAGACCAACGAGCAGTACTTC. This translates into CASSLLLGETNEQYF. The sequence is built from TRBV4-2 and TRBJ2-7, with the D segment possibly TRBD1 or TRBD2, each aligning over 5 bases. Deletion took 4 bases off V and 5 bases off J, with a span of 18 bases between the germline ends. The CDR3 sequence holds 15 residues, the cysteine and phenylalanine included. The kept DNA is CDR3 alone, 45 bases in frame from the first base. According to the germline V gene, CDR1 reads LGHNA and CDR2 reads YNFKEQ.